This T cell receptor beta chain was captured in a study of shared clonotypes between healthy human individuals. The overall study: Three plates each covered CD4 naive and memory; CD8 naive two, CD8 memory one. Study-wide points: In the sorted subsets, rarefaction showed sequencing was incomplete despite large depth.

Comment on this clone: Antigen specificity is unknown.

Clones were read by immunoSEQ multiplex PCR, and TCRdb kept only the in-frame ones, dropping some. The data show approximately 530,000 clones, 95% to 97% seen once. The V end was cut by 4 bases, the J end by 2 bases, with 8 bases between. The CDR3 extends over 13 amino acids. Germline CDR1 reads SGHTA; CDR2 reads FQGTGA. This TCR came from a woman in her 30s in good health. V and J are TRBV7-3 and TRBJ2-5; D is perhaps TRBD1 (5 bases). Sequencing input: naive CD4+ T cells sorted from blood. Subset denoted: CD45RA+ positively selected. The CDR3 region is CASSWTRQETQYF. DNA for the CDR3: TGTGCCAGCAGCTGGACAAGACAAGAGACCCAGTACTTC.